These T cell receptor beta chains were read from a single sample in a study of blood T cell repertoires in COVID-19. Assay used: immunoSEQ multiplex PCR; TCRdb lists only in-frame clones, some missing. This table holds more than 75,000 clones, more than 70% found once. Input material: peripheral blood. The origin of the receptors is a man in his forties or fifties with COVID-19, enrolled during active disease. CDR3s include the opening cysteine and the closing phenylalanine or tryptophan. Fields, in order: J gene, V gene, D gene, clone size, CDR3 protein, CDR3 DNA. A D gene is named only where the DNA matches it firmly. Size is stated for part of the rows, as once, few or many counts, or as a class when the clone is expanded.

j_call: TRBJ2-7; v_call: TRBV2; d_call: -; clone_size: -; cdr3_aa: CASSLTGYEQYF; cdr3_nt: TGTGCCAGCAGCCTTACAGGTTACGAGCAGTACTTC
j_call: TRBJ2-3; v_call: TRBV18; d_call: -; clone_size: -; cdr3_aa: CASSPKASTSTDTQYF; cdr3_nt: TGTGCCAGCTCACCCAAGGCGTCGACTAGCACAGATACGCAGTATTTT
j_call: TRBJ2-3; v_call: TRBV7-9; d_call: TRBD2; clone_size: -; cdr3_aa: CASSSGLAGTTDTQYF; cdr3_nt: TGTGCCAGCAGCTCTGGACTAGCGGGAACCACAGATACGCAGTATTTT
j_call: TRBJ1-4; v_call: TRBV11-1; d_call: -; clone_size: -; cdr3_aa: CASSPGLGEKLFF; cdr3_nt: TGTGCCAGCAGCCCGGGGTTGGGGGAAAAACTGTTTTTT
j_call: TRBJ1-3; v_call: TRBV2; d_call: TRBD1; clone_size: -; cdr3_aa: CASSGDRVSSGNTIYF; cdr3_nt: TGTGCCAGCAGCGGGGACAGGGTGAGCTCTGGAAACACCATATATTTT
j_call: TRBJ1-4; v_call: TRBV11-2; d_call: TRBD1; clone_size: -; cdr3_aa: CASSHIRGATNEKLFF; cdr3_nt: TGTGCCAGCAGCCACATCAGGGGGGCAACTAATGAAAAACTGTTTTTT
j_call: TRBJ2-1; v_call: TRBV6-6; d_call: TRBD1; clone_size: -; cdr3_aa: CASRTGTGGLTEQFF; cdr3_nt: TGTGCCAGCAGGACCGGGACAGGGGGCCTAACAGAGCAGTTCTTC
j_call: TRBJ2-7; v_call: TRBV14; d_call: TRBD1; clone_size: -; cdr3_aa: CASSQGFGQVPYEQYF; cdr3_nt: TGTGCCAGCAGCCAAGGATTCGGACAGGTCCCCTACGAGCAGTACTTC
j_call: TRBJ2-1; v_call: TRBV6-6; d_call: TRBD1; clone_size: -; cdr3_aa: CASREPGQGDNEQFF; cdr3_nt: TGTGCCAGCAGAGAACCGGGACAGGGGGACAATGAGCAGTTCTTC
j_call: TRBJ1-6; v_call: TRBV9; d_call: TRBD1; clone_size: -; cdr3_aa: CASSDRTGRNSPLHF; cdr3_nt: TGTGCCAGCAGCGACCGGACAGGGAGGAATTCACCCCTCCACTTT
j_call: TRBJ1-2; v_call: TRBV6-5; d_call: TRBD1; clone_size: -; cdr3_aa: CASSPTGVYGYTF; cdr3_nt: TGTGCCAGCAGTCCTACAGGGGTCTATGGCTACACCTTC
j_call: TRBJ1-1; v_call: TRBV4-3; d_call: -; clone_size: few; cdr3_aa: CASSQVLGALGAFF; cdr3_nt: TGCGCCAGCAGCCAAGTATTGGGGGCCCTGGGAGCTTTCTTT
j_call: TRBJ1-2; v_call: TRBV20-1; d_call: -; clone_size: once; cdr3_aa: CSAPVGGGYTF; cdr3_nt: TGCAGTGCTCCCGTTGGGGGGGGCTACACCTTC
j_call: TRBJ1-2; v_call: TRBV28; d_call: -; clone_size: -; cdr3_aa: CASSHRSRVSLDANYGYTF; cdr3_nt: TGTGCCAGCAGCCATAGATCCAGGGTCTCTCTAGATGCTAACTATGGCTACACCTTC
j_call: TRBJ1-2; v_call: TRBV5-1; d_call: TRBD1; clone_size: -; cdr3_aa: CASSFGTASLGYTF; cdr3_nt: TGCGCCAGCAGCTTCGGGACAGCCTCTCTAGGCTACACCTTC
j_call: TRBJ1-1; v_call: TRBV5-6; d_call: -; clone_size: -; cdr3_aa: CASSPRWGAEAFF; cdr3_nt: TGTGCCAGCAGCCCCCGTTGGGGCGCTGAAGCTTTCTTT
j_call: TRBJ2-1; v_call: TRBV3-1/TRBV3-2; d_call: TRBD2; clone_size: -; cdr3_aa: CASSQDLGSGGAANEQFF; cdr3_nt: TGTGCCAGCAGCCAAGATCTGGGAAGCGGGGGGGCGGCGAATGAGCAGTTCTTC
j_call: TRBJ1-5; v_call: TRBV2; d_call: -; clone_size: -; cdr3_aa: CASSPYRDQPQHF; cdr3_nt: TGTGCCAGCAGTCCCTACAGGGATCAGCCCCAGCATTTT
j_call: TRBJ2-5; v_call: TRBV15; d_call: -; clone_size: -; cdr3_aa: CATSRDAETQYF; cdr3_nt: TGTGCCACCAGCAGAGATGCGGAGACCCAGTACTTC